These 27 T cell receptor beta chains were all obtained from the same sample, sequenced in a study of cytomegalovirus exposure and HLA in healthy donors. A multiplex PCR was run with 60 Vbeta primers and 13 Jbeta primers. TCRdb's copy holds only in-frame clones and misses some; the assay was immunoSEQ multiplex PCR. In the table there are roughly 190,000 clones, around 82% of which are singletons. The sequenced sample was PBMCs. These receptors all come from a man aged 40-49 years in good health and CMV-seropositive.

The CDR3 sequence is CASSLTGFGEAFF. The DNA for the CDR3 is TGCGCCAGCAGCTTGACAGGCTTTGGTGAAGCTTTCTTT. The chain recombines TRBV5-1 with TRBJ1-1, with D possibly matching TRBD1 (5 bases). V was trimmed by 1 base and J by 7 bases, leaving 11 bases between them. The CDR3 is made up of 13 amino acids. From germline, CDR1 is SGHRS and CDR2 YFSETQ.

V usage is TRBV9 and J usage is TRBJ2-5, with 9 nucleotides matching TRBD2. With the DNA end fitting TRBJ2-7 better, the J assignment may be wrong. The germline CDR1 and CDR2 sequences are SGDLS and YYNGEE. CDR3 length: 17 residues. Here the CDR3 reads CASSPGSGLAGLNEQYF. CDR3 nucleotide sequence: TGTGCCAGCAGCCCAGGGTCCGGTCTAGCGGGGCTTAACGAGCAGTACTTC.

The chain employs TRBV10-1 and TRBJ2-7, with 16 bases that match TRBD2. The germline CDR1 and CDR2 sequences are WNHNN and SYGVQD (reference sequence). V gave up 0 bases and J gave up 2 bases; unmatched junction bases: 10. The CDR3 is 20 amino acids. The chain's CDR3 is CASSESGTSGRAGITYEQYF. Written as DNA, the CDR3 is TGCGCCAGCAGTGAGTCGGGGACTAGCGGGAGGGCCGGGATCACCTACGAGCAGTACTTC.

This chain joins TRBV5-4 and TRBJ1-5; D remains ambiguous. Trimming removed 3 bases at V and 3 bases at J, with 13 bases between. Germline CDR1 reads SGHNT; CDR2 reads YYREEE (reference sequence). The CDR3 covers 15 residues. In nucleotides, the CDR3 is TGTGCCAGCAGCTCCTCCACTGACATCAATCAGCCCCAGCATTTT. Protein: CASSSSTDINQPQHF.

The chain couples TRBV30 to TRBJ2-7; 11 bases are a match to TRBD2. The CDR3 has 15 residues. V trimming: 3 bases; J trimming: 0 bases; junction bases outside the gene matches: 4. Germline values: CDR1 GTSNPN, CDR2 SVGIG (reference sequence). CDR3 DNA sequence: TGTGCCTGGAGCACCGGGACTAGCGGCTCCTACGAGCAGTACTTC. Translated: CAWSTGTSGSYEQYF.

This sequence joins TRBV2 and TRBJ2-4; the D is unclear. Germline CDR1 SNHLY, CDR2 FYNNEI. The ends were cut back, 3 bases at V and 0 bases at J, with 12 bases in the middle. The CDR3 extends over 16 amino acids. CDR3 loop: CASSDESVLAKNIQYF. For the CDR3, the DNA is TGTGCCAGCAGTGATGAAAGTGTACTAGCCAAAAACATTCAGTACTTC. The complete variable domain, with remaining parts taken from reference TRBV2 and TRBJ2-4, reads EPEVTQTPSHQVTQMGQEVILRCVPISNHLYFYWYRQILGQKVEFLVSFYNNEISEKSEIFDDQFSVERPDGSNFTLKIRSTKLEDSAMYFCASSDESVLAKNIQYFGAGTRLSVL.

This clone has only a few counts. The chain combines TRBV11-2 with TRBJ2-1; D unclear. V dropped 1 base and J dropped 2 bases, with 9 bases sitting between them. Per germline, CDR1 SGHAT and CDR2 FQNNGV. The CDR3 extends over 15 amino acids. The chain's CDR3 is CASSLARLAYNEQFF. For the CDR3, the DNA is TGTGCCAGCAGCTTAGCCAGGCTCGCCTACAATGAGCAGTTCTTC.

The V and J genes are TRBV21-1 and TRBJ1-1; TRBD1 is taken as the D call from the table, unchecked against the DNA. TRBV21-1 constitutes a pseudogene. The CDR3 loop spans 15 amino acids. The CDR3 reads CASSKAEQGDTEAFF. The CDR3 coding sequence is TGTGCCAGCAGCAAAGCCGAACAGGGAGACACTGAAGCTTTCTTT.

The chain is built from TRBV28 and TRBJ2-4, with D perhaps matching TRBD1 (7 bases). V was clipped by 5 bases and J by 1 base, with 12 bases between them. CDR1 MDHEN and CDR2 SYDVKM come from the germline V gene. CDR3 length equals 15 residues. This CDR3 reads CASSSPGGAKNIQYF. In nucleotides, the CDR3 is TGTGCCAGCAGTAGCCCAGGGGGGGCCAAAAACATTCAGTACTTC.

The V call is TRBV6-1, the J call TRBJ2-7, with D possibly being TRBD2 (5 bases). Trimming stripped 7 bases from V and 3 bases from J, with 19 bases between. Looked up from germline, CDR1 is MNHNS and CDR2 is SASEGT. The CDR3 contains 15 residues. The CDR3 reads CASIRGDYPGYEQYF. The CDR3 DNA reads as TGTGCCAGCATCCGAGGTGACTATCCGGGCTACGAGCAGTACTTC.

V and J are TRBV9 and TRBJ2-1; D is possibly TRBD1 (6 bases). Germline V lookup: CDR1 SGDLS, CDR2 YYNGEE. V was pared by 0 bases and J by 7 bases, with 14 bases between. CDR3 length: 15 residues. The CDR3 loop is CASSVVWDTGNEQFF. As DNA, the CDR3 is TGTGCCAGCAGCGTAGTCTGGGACACGGGGAATGAGCAGTTCTTC. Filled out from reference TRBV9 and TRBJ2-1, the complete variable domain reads DSGVTQTPKHLITATGQRVTLRCSPRSGDLSVYWYQQSLDQGLQFLIQYYNGEERAKGNILERFSAQQFPDLHSELNLSSLELGDSALYFCASSVVWDTGNEQFFGPGTRLTVL.

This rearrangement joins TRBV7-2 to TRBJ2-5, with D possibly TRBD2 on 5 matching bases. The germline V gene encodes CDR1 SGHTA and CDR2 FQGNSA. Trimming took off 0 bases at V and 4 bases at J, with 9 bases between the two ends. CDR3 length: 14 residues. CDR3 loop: CASSLAPGRETQYF. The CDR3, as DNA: TGTGCCAGCAGCTTAGCCCCGGGGAGAGAGACCCAGTACTTC.

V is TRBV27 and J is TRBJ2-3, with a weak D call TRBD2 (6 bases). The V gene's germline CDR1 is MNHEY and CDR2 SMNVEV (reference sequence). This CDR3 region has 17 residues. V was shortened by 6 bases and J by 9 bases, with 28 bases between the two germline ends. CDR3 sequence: CASRPPWASVPVGTQYF. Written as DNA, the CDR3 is TGTGCCAGCAGACCCCCTTGGGCTAGCGTGCCTGTTGGCACGCAGTATTTT.

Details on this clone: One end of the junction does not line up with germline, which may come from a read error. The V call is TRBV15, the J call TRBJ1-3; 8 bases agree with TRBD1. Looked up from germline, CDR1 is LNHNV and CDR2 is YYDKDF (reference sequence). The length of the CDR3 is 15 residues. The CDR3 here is CAISRETGGTNTIYF. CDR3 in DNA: TGTGCCATCAGCAGAGAAACAGGGGGTACAAACACCATATATTTT.

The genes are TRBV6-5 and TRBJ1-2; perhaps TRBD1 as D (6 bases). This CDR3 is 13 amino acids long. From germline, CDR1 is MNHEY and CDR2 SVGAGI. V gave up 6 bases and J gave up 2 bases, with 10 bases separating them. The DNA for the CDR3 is TGTGCCAGCAGATGGACAGTAAACTATGGCTACACCTTC. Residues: CASRWTVNYGYTF.

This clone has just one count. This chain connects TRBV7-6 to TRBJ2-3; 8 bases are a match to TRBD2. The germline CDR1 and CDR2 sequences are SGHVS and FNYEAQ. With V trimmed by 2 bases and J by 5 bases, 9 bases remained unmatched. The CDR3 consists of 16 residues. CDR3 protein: CASSLRPTSGGDTQYF. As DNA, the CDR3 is TGTGCCAGCAGCTTACGGCCTACTAGCGGAGGAGATACGCAGTATTTT.

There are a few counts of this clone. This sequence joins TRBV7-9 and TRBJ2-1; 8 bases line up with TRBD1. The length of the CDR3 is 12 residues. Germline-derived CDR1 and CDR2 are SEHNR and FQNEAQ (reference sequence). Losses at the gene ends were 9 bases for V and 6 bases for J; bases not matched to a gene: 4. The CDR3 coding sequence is TGTGCCAGTGACAGGGGCCTCAATGAGCAGTTCTTC. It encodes CASDRGLNEQFF.

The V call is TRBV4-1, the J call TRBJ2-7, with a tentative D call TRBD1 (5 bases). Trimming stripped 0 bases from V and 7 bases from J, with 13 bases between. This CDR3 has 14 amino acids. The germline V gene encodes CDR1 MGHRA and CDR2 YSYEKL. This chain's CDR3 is CASSQDRLAGEQYF. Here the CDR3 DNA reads TGCGCCAGCAGCCAAGATCGGCTGGCAGGGGAGCAGTACTTC.

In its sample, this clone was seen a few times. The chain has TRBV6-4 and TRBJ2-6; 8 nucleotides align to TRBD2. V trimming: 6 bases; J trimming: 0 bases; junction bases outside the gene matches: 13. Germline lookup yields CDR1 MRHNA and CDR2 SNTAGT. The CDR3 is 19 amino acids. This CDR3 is CASRIGLAGSDSGANVLTF. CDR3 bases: TGTGCCAGCAGGATCGGACTAGCAGGCTCCGACTCTGGGGCCAACGTCCTGACTTTC.

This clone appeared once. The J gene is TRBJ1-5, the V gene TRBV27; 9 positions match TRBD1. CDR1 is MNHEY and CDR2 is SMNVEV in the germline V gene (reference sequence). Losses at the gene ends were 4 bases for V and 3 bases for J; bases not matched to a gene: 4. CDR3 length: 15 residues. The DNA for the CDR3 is TGTGCCAGCAGTTCACAGGGGGCCCCCAATCAGCCCCAGCATTTT. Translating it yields CASSSQGAPNQPQHF.

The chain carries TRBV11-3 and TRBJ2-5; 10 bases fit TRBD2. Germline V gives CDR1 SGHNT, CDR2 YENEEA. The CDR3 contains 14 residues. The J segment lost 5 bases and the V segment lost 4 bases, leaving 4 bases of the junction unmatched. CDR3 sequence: CASSSLAGVETQYF. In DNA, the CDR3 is TGTGCCAGCAGCTCGCTAGCGGGAGTGGAGACCCAGTACTTC. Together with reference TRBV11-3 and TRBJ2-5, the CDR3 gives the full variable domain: EAGVVQSPRYKIIEKKQPVAFWCNPISGHNTLYWYLQNLGQGPELLIRYENEEAVDDSQLPKDRFSAERLKGVDSTLKIQPAELGDSAVYLCASSSLAGVETQYFGPGTRLLVL.

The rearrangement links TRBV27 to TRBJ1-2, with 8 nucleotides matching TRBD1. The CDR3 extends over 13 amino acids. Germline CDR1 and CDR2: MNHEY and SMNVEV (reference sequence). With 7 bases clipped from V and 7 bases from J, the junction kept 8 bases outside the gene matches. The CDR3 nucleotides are TGTGCCAGCAACCCGGACAGGGCTCCTGGCTACACCTTC. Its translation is CASNPDRAPGYTF.

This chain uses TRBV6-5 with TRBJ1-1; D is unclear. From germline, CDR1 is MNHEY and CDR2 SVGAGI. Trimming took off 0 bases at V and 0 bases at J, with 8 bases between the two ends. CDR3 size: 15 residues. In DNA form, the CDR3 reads TGTGCCAGCAGTTACTCCTCGGTCGTGAACACTGAAGCTTTCTTT. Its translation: CASSYSSVVNTEAFF.

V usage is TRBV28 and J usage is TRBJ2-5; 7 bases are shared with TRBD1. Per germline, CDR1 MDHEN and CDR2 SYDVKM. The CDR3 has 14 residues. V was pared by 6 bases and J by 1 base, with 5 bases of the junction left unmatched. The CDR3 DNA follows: TGTGCCAGCAGGGGACGGACAGGCCAAGAGACCCAGTACTTC. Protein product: CASRGRTGQETQYF.

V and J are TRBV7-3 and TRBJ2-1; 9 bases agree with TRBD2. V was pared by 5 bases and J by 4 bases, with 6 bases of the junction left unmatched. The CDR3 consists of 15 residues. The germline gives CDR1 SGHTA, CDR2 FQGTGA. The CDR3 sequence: CASSVAGVTYNEQFF. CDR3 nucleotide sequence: TGTGCCAGCAGCGTAGCGGGAGTTACATACAATGAGCAGTTCTTC.

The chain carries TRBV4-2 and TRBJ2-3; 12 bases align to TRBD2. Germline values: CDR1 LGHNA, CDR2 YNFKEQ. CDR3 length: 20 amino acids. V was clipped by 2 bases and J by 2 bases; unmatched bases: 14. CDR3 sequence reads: CASSQKILAGGFGITDTQYF. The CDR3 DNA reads TGTGCCAGCAGCCAAAAGATCCTAGCGGGAGGGTTCGGGATCACAGATACGCAGTATTTT.

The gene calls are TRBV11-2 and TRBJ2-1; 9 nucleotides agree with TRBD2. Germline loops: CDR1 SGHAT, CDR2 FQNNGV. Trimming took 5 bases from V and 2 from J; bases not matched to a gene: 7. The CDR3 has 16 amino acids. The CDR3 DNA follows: TGTGCCAGCAGCCGTAGCGGGAGCATTACCTACAATGAGCAGTTCTTC. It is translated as CASSRSGSITYNEQFF.